This paragraph covers one T cell receptor (beta chain) sequence. Data came from immunoSEQ multiplex PCR; TCRdb stores just in-frame clones and leaves some out. The sample contains 130,000 or so clones, 88% of which appear only once. The record originates from a study of blood T cell repertoires in COVID-19. CDR3 length: 12 residues. Looked up from germline, CDR1 is MNHEY and CDR2 is SVGAGI. V was pared by 6 bases and J by 11 bases, with 16 bases between. This sequence originates from a human donor with COVID-19, enrolled during active disease. The donor label of this sample is uncertain. Sequencing was performed on peripheral blood. V and J are TRBV6-5 and TRBJ1-1; tentatively, D is TRBD1 (5 bases). The CDR3 is CASRVQGGWAFF. CDR3 DNA sequence: TGTGCCAGCAGAGTTCAGGGTGGGTGGGCTTTCTTT.